This entry concerns a single TCR beta chain. These data come from a study of shared clonotypes between healthy human individuals. The CDR3 extends over 15 amino acids. Trimming took 0 bases from V and 15 from J; bases not matched to a gene: 13. Germline CDR1 is LGHNA and CDR2 is YSLEER. Naive CD8 cells, CD45RO-negative and positively selected for CCR7, excluded terminally differentiated effector memory CD45RA+ cells. Donors had no recently reported acute infections or vaccinations and were HIV-negative. Profiling relied on immunoSEQ multiplex PCR, and the TCRdb table lists in-frame clones only, not all of them. The sample lists 2 million or so clones, less than 95% occurring once.

V usage is TRBV4-3 and J usage is TRBJ2-1, with TRBD2 matching 8 bases. This receptor was taken from a man between 18 and 35 years old in good health. The sample comprised naive CD8+ T cells sorted from blood. The CDR3 DNA reads TGCGCCAGCAGCCAAGATGGGGTAGCGGGAACAGGTTTGTTCTTC. This codes for CASSQDGVAGTGLFF.